What follows describes a single TCR beta chain. Its cognate antigen is unknown. The data are from a study of cytomegalovirus exposure and HLA in healthy donors. Study conclusions and caveats: The study flagged approximately 180 TCR beta chains as cytomegalovirus-associated. TRBV6-2, TRBV6-3 and some other V segments were excluded as indistinguishable.

The V end was cut by 3 bases, the J end by 0 bases, with 16 bases between. Germline V gives CDR1 SGHRS, CDR2 YFSETQ. This CDR3 region has 16 residues. In the PCR, 60 Vbeta and 13 Jbeta primers were used. TCRdb's copy holds only in-frame clones and misses some; the assay was immunoSEQ multiplex PCR. This table holds approximately 110,000 clones, less than 85% found once. This receptor was taken from a man aged 35 to 55 in good health and CMV-seropositive. V gene TRBV5-1 combines with J gene TRBJ2-7; TRBD2 is a possible D gene (6 bases). Sample: PBMCs. Here the CDR3 reads CASSSPGGSFSYEQYF. The CDR3, as DNA: TGCGCCAGCAGCTCCCCCGGAGGGTCCTTCTCCTACGAGCAGTACTTC.